The T cell receptor beta chain described here comes from a study of identical twins. V was clipped by 3 bases and J by 0 bases, with 15 bases between them. The CDR3 has 16 amino acids. Germline CDR1 reads DFQATT; CDR2 reads SNEGSKA (reference sequence). From the 5' RACE reads, TCRdb called clonotypes with MiXCR, one entry per CDR3 protein. The table records roughly 570,000 distinct CDR3 sequences, roughly 9.9% of them present only once. Another study also made use of these data, one on yellow fever vaccine responses in identical twins.

Sequencing used PBMCs. This chain uses TRBV20-1 with TRBJ1-5; D unclear. The source is a woman aged 18-29 years in good health. The CDR3 DNA sequence: TGCAGTGCTAGGGACGGACGGACCTCTAGCAATCAGCCCCAGCATTTT. Translation gives CSARDGRTSSNQPQHF.